This T cell receptor (beta chain) was profiled in a study of Ad26.COV2.S vaccination and SARS-CoV-2 variants. Method: immunoSEQ multiplex PCR; TCRdb's copy keeps in-frame clones and lacks some. The sample has under 500,000 clones, over 80% seen once; the top ten hold about 1.7%. The treatment: around 19 received Ad26.COV2.S at low or high dose, single or two shots; about 5 received placebo; per-sample allocation not given. The samples date from day 63 after the first vaccine or placebo injection. The CDR3 length is 15 residues. The clonotype was recovered from a person aged 18-60 years who received the Ad26.COV2.S COVID-19 vaccine or a placebo. This material consisted of peripheral blood, taken in a trial of Ad26.COV2.S vaccine versus placebo. The chain combines TRBV21-1 with TRBJ2-7; the listed D gene, TRBD1, was not tested against the DNA. TRBV21-1 represents a pseudogene. The CDR3 protein is CASSKFWTATYEQYF. The DNA for the CDR3 is TGTGCCAGCAGCAAATTCTGGACAGCTACCTACGAGCAGTACTTC.